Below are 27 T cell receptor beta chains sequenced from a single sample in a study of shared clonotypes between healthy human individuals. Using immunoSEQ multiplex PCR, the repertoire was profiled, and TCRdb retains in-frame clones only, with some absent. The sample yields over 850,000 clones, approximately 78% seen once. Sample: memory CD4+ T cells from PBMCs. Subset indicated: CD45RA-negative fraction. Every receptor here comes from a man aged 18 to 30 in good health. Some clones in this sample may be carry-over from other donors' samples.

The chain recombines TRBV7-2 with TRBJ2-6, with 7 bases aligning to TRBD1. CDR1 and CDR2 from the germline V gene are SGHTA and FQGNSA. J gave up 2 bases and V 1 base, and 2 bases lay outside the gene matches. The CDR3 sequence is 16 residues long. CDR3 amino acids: CASSLGTGAGANVLTF. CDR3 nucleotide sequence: TGTGCCAGCAGCTTAGGTACAGGGGCTGGGGCCAACGTCCTGACTTTC.

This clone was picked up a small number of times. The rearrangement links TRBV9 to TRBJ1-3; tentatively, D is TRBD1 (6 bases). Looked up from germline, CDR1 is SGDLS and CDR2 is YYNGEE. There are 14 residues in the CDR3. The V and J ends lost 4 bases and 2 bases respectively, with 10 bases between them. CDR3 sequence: CASSNAGAGNTIYF. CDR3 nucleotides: TGTGCCAGCAGCAACGCAGGGGCTGGAAACACCATATATTTT.

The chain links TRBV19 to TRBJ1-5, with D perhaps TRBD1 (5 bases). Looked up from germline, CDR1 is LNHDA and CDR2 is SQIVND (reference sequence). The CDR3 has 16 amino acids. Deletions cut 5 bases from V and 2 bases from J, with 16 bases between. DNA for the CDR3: TGTGCCAGTAGTTACCGGGGGGACGGTGGCAATCAGCCCCAGCATTTT. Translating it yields CASSYRGDGGNQPQHF.

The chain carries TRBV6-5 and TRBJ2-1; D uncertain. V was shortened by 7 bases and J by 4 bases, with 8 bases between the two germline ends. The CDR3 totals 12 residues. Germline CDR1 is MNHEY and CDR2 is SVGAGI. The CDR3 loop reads CASIDTYNEQFF. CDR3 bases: TGTGCCAGCATAGACACTTACAATGAGCAGTTCTTC.

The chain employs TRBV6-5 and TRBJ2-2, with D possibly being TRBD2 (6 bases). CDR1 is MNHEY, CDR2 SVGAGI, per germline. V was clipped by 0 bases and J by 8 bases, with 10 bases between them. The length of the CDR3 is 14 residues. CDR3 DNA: TGTGCCAGCAGTTACTCCCCGGGACTTGGGGAGCTGTTTTTT. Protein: CASSYSPGLGELFF.

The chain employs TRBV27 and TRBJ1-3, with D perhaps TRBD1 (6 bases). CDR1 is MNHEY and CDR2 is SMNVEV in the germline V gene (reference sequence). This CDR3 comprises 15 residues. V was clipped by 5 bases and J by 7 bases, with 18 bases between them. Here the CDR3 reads CASSPRRGERNTIYF. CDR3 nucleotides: TGTGCCAGCAGTCCTCGCAGGGGCGAGCGGAACACCATATATTTT.

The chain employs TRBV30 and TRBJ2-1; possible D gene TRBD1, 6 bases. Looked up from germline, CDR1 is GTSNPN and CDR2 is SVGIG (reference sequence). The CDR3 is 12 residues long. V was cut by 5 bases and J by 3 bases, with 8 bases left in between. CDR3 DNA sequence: TGTGCCTGGCGGACAGACTACAATGAGCAGTTCTTC. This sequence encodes CAWRTDYNEQFF.

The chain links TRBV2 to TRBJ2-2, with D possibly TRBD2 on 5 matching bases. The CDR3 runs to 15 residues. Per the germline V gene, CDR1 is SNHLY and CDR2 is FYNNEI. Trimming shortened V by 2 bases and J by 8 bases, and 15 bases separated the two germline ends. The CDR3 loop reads CASSELRPIAGELFF. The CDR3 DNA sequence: TGTGCCAGCAGTGAACTCAGGCCAATAGCGGGGGAGCTGTTTTTT.

The DNA for the CDR3 is TGTGCCAGCAGTGAAAAGACAGGAATGACCATTCAGTACTTC. Protein product: CASSEKTGMTIQYF. V usage is TRBV2 and J usage is TRBJ2-4; weak D call: TRBD1 (6 bases). The CDR3 runs to 14 residues. CDR1 SNHLY and CDR2 FYNNEI come from the germline V gene. V was shortened by 2 bases and J by 9 bases, with 14 bases between the two germline ends.

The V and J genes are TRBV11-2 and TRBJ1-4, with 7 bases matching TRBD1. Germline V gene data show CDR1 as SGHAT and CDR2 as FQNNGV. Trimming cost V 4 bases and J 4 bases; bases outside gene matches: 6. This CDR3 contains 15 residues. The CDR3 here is CASSSGQTFNEKLFF. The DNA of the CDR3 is TGTGCCAGCAGCTCGGGACAGACTTTTAATGAAAAACTGTTTTTT.

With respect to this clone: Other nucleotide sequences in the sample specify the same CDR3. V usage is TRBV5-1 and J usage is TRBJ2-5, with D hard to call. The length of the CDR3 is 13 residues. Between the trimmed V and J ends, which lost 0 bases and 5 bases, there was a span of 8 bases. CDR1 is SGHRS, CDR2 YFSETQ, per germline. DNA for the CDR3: TGCGCCAGCAGCTTGGGCGCCAGCGAGACCCAGTACTTC. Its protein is CASSLGASETQYF.

This CDR3 is CASSMALAGAPDTQYF. The CDR3 region has the DNA TGTGCCAGTAGTATGGCACTAGCGGGAGCCCCCGATACGCAGTATTTT. J is TRBJ2-3 and V is TRBV19, with 11 bases lining up with TRBD2. Germline values: CDR1 LNHDA, CDR2 SQIVND (reference sequence). V shed 3 bases and J 6 bases; nucleotides not matched to a gene: 8. The CDR3 totals 16 residues.

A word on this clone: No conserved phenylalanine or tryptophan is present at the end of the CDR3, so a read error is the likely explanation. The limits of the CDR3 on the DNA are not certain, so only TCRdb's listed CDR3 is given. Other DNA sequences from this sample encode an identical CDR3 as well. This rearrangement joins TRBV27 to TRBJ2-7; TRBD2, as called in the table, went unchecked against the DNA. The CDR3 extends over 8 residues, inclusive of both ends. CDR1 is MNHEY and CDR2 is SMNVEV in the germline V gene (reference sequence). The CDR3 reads CATVAGPP.

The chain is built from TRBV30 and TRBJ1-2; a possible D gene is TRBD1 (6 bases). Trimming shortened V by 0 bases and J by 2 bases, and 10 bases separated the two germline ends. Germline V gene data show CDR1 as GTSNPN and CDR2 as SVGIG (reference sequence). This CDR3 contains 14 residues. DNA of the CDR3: TGTGCCTGGAGTGTAACCCAGGGGAACTATGGCTACACCTTC. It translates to CAWSVTQGNYGYTF.

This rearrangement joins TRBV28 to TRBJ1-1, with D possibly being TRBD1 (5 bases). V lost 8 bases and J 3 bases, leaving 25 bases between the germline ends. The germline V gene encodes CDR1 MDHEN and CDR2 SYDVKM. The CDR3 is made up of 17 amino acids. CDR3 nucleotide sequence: TGTGCCAGCTTTTCCGTCCCCGGGACCAAGGGCCACACTGAAGCTTTCTTT. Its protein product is CASFSVPGTKGHTEAFF.

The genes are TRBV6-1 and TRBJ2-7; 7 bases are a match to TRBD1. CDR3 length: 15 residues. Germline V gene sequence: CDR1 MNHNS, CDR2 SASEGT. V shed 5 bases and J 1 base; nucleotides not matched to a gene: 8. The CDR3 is CASSPPTGKSYEQYF. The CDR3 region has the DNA TGTGCCAGCAGTCCCCCGACAGGGAAATCCTACGAGCAGTACTTC.

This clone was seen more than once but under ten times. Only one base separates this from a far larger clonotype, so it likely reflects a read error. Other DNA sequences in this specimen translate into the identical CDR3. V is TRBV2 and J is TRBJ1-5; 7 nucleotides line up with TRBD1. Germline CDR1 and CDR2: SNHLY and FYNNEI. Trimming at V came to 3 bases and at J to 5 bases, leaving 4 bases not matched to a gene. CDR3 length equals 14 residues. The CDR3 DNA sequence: TGTGCCAGCAGTGAGGGACAGAATTATCAGCCCCAGCATTTT. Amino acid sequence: CASSEGQNYQPQHF.

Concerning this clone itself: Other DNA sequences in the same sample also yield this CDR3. Written as DNA, the CDR3 is TGTGCCAGCAGTGAATTGGCGGGGTCTAGCACAGATACGCAGTATTTT. This sequence encodes CASSELAGSSTDTQYF. This sequence joins TRBV6-1 and TRBJ2-3, with a possible D match to TRBD2 (6 bases). From germline, CDR1 is MNHNS and CDR2 SASEGT. The CDR3 is 16 residues long. With 2 bases removed from V and 0 bases from J, the gap between germline ends came to 12 bases.

CDR3 protein: CASSDRPRGPTNEKLFF. Written as DNA, the CDR3 is TGCGCCAGCAGCGACCGACCCAGGGGGCCGACTAATGAAAAACTGTTTTTT. The chain has TRBV5-1 and TRBJ1-4; 8 nucleotides align to TRBD1. Trimming removed 4 bases from V and 2 bases from J; junction bases left unmatched: 10. This CDR3 is built from 17 residues. CDR1 SGHRS and CDR2 YFSETQ come from the germline V gene.

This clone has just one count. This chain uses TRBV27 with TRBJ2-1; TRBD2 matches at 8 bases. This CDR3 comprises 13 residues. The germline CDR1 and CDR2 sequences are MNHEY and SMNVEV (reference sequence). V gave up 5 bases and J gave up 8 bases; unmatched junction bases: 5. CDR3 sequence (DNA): TGTGCCAGCAGTCAGCGGGAGCGGGATGAGCAGTTCTTC. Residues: CASSQRERDEQFF.

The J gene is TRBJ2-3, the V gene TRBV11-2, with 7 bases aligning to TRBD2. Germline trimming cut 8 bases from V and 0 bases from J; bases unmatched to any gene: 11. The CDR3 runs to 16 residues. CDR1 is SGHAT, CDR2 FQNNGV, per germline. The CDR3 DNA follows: TGTGCCAGCGGGTCGCCACTAGCGTCTAGCACAGATACGCAGTATTTT. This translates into CASGSPLASSTDTQYF.

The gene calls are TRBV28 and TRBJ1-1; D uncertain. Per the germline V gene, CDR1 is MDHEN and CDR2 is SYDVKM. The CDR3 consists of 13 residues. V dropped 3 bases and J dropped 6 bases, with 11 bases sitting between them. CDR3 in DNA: TGTGCCAGCAGTTTGTCGGGGAGGCCTGAAGCTTTCTTT. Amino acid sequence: CASSLSGRPEAFF.

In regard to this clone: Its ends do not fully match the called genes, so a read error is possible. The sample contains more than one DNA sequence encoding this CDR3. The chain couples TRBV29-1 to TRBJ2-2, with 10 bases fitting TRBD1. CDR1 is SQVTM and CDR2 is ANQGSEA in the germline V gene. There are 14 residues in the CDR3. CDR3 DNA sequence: TGCAGCGTCCGACAGGGGGCGACCACCGGGGAGCTGTTCTTT. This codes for CSVRQGATTGELFF.

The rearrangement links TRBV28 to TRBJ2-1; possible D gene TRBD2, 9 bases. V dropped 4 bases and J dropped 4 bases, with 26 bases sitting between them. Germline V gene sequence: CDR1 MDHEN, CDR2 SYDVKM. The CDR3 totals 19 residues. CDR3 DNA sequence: TGTGCCAGCAGTTCCTGGGACAGGCTCAGCGGGAGGACTTACAATGAGCAGTTCTTC. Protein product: CASSSWDRLSGRTYNEQFF.

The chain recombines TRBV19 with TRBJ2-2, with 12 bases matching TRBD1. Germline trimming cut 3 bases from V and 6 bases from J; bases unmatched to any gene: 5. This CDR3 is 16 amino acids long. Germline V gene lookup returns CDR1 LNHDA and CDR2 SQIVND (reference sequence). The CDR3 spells CASSMGQGAGAGELFF. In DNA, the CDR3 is TGTGCCAGTAGTATGGGACAGGGGGCTGGTGCCGGGGAGCTGTTTTTT.

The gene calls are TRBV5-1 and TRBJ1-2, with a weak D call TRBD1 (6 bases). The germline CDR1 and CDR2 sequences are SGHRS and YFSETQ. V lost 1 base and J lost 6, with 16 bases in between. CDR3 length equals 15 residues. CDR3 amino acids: CASSLSPGGQDGYTF. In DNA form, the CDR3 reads TGCGCCAGCAGCTTGAGTCCCGGGGGCCAGGATGGCTACACCTTC.

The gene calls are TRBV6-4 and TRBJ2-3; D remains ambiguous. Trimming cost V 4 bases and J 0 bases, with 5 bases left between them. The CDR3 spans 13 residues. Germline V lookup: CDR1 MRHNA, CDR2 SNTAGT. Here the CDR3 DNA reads TGTGCCAGCAGTGTAGGCAGCACAGATACGCAGTATTTT. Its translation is CASSVGSTDTQYF.